The present entry profiles one T cell receptor (beta chain) with its context. The antigen is unknown. This record comes from a study of T cells after yellow fever vaccination. Study as a whole: Preparation of fractions with low cell numbers was performed using SMART-Seq v4 Ultra Low Input.

The CDR3 is made up of 14 amino acids. V was cut by 0 bases and J by 7 bases, with 14 bases left in between. Germline loops: CDR1 SGHRS, CDR2 YFSETQ. Study-wide findings and caveats: It was a small share of clonotypes that appeared in both CD4 and CD8 compartments. After the booster, about 95% of CD4 and approximately 90% of CD8 primary-response clones were re-detected. A faster peak, day 5 versus 15, was reached by the weaker secondary response.

One entry per CDR3 protein, called by TCRdb with MiXCR from the 5' RACE reads. There are roughly 240,000 distinct CDR3 sequences in the sample; roughly 6.2% occur only once, and about 1% lies in the top ten. Material: CD4+ T cells sorted from PBMCs, obtained on the day of the yellow fever booster vaccination. The source of this sequence is a man aged 25-40 years who received the YFV17D yellow fever vaccine. The chain has TRBV5-1 and TRBJ2-7; D gene unclear. The chain's CDR3 is CASSLDQPGGEQYF. In DNA form, the CDR3 reads TGCGCCAGCAGCTTGGACCAGCCAGGTGGGGAGCAGTACTTC.